Each of the 11 T cell receptor beta chains below was sequenced from the same sample in a study of T cells in Graves' hyperthyroidism and ophthalmopathy. It was RNA transcripts that yielded the amplified TCR beta CDR3 regions. Using the HTBI primer set, a first-round RT-PCR was run on the TCR CDR3. TCRdb fed the multiplex PCR reads into MiXCR, producing one record per CDR3 protein. The table records 250,000 to 300,000 distinct CDR3 sequences, 14% to 15% of them present only once. Sequencing used blood. The receptors stem from a woman aged 40 to 55 with Graves' hyperthyroidism that later progressed to Graves' ophthalmopathy.

This clonotype was seen many times. The chain links TRBV30 to TRBJ2-5; D tentatively fits TRBD1 or TRBD2 (5 bases each). The CDR3 has 16 residues. Per the germline V gene, CDR1 is GTSNPN and CDR2 is SVGIG (reference sequence). V lost 2 bases to trimming and J lost 7 bases, with 23 bases between them. The CDR3: CAWSTSGTATPGTQYF. The CDR3 DNA reads TGTGCCTGGAGTACCTCCGGGACGGCCACCCCGGGGACCCAGTACTTC.

This clonotype was observed many times. V usage is TRBV15 and J usage is TRBJ1-4; no clear D. The germline gives CDR1 LNHNV, CDR2 YYDKDF (reference sequence). CDR3 length: 15 residues. The V gene lost 0 bases and the J gene lost 3 bases, with 8 bases spanning the gap. The CDR3 DNA follows: TGTGCCACCAGCAGAGAAGGCAGTCCTAATGAAAAACTGTTTTTT. Amino acids: CATSREGSPNEKLFF.

In this sample, this clonotype turned up many times. This chain connects TRBV7-9 to TRBJ2-1, with D possibly matching TRBD1 (6 bases). Germline CDR1 is SEHNR and CDR2 is FQNEAQ (reference sequence). The CDR3 length is 16 residues. Trimming stripped 4 bases from V and 4 bases from J, with 17 bases between. As DNA, the CDR3 is TGTGCCAGCAGCTCCTCTCTGGACAGCACATACAATGAGCAGTTCTTC. Translation: CASSSSLDSTYNEQFF.

The chain recombines TRBV12-3 or TRBV12-4 with TRBJ1-5; possible D gene TRBD1, 5 bases. The V end was cut by 6 bases, the J end by 2 bases, with 8 bases between. The CDR3 length is 13 residues. CDR3 sequence (DNA): TGTGCCAGCAGAGGGGACCGCAATCAGCCCCAGCATTTT. Translation gives CASRGDRNQPQHF.

This clonotype occurred many times. The chain uses TRBV27 and TRBJ1-1; weak D call: TRBD1 (5 bases). Germline CDR1 is MNHEY and CDR2 is SMNVEV (reference sequence). Trimming pared 8 bases from V and 1 base from J, leaving 14 bases between. The CDR3 spans 14 residues. The CDR3 region has the DNA TGTGCCAGCGGGACCGGAGGGGCGAACACTGAAGCTTTCTTT. Translation gives CASGTGGANTEAFF.

This clonotype appeared a single time. The chain combines TRBV28 with TRBJ2-1; D call uncertain. The CDR3 loop spans 13 amino acids. V was cut by 5 bases and J by 3 bases, with 8 bases left in between. From germline, CDR1 is MDHEN and CDR2 SYDVKM. The CDR3 region has the DNA TGTGCCAGCAGTCCCGCCCTCTACAATGAGCAGTTCTTC. Translated: CASSPALYNEQFF.

This clonotype was recorded at least ten times. The rearrangement uses TRBV18 and TRBJ2-1; no reliable D call. The germline CDR1 and CDR2 sequences are KGHSH and LQKENI. V was shortened by 2 bases and J by 5 bases, with 10 bases between the two germline ends. This CDR3 is built from 14 residues. Written as DNA, the CDR3 is TGTGCCAGCTCACCAGGTTCGGCGAACAATGAGCAGTTCTTC. Translation: CASSPGSANNEQFF.

This sequence joins TRBV19 and TRBJ2-3; D may be TRBD2 (6 bases). This CDR3 is built from 14 residues. Trimming cost V 7 bases and J 5 bases, with 16 bases left between them. The V gene's germline CDR1 is LNHDA and CDR2 SQIVND (reference sequence). For the CDR3, the DNA is TGTGCCAGTACCCGCGGTGCGGGGCGAGATACGCAGTATTTT. Protein product: CASTRGAGRDTQYF.

This clonotype was counted ten times or more. The gene calls are TRBV20-1 and TRBJ2-5; no clear D gene. The CDR3 totals 11 residues. Germline V gene data show CDR1 as DFQATT and CDR2 as SNEGSKA (reference sequence). V gave up 2 bases and J gave up 2 bases, with 3 bases separating them. The CDR3 bases are TGCAGTGCTAGACTGCAAGAGACCCAGTACTTC. It encodes CSARLQETQYF.

This clonotype was recorded many times. V is TRBV20-1 and J is TRBJ2-7; TRBD2 is a possible D gene (6 bases). The germline V gene encodes CDR1 DFQATT and CDR2 SNEGSKA (reference sequence). V was shortened by 5 bases and J by 3 bases, with 17 bases between the two germline ends. The CDR3 loop spans 14 amino acids. The CDR3 sequence: CSAQVAIGGYEQYF. CDR3 bases: TGCAGTGCTCAGGTTGCTATCGGGGGCTACGAGCAGTACTTC.

As regards this clonotype: One base away lies a much larger clone, so this may be a sequencing read error. The chain has TRBV5-6 and TRBJ1-6, with TRBD1 matching 7 bases. The germline V gene has CDR1 SGHDT and CDR2 YYEEEE. This CDR3 has 13 residues. CDR3: CASSYGTAFPLQF. The CDR3 nucleotides read TGTGCCAGCAGCTACGGGACAGCCTTTCCCCTCCAATTT.